Below are 21 T cell receptor beta chains sequenced from a single sample in a study of blood T cell repertoires in COVID-19. TCRdb keeps only in-frame clones here, not all; method: immunoSEQ multiplex PCR. The sample holds about 170,000 clones, approximately 92% seen once. Sequencing was performed on peripheral blood. Receptors originate from a man under 40 with COVID-19, enrolled during active disease.

V gene TRBV7-3 combines with J gene TRBJ2-1, with 8 bases identical to TRBD2. V gave up 5 bases and J gave up 4 bases; unmatched junction bases: 4. CDR3 length: 14 amino acids. The germline V gene has CDR1 SGHTA and CDR2 FQGTGA. CDR3 coding DNA: TGTGCCAGCAGCGCGTCTAGCGGGTACAATGAGCAGTTCTTC. The encoded protein is CASSASSGYNEQFF. Based on the CDR3 plus reference TRBV7-3 and TRBJ2-1, the full variable domain is GAGVSQTPSNKVTEKGKYVELRCDPISGHTALYWYRQSLGQGPEFLIYFQGTGAADDSGLPNDRFFAVRPEGSVSTLKIQRTERGDSAVYLCASSASSGYNEQFFGPGTRLTVL.

The chain links TRBV6-5 to TRBJ1-2, with 8 bases fitting TRBD1. This CDR3 comprises 13 residues. CDR1 is MNHEY and CDR2 is SVGAGI in the germline V gene. Trimming at V came to 6 bases and at J to 7 bases, leaving 7 bases not matched to a gene. CDR3 in amino acids: CASRTQGALGYTF. The CDR3 DNA follows: TGTGCCAGCAGAACCCAGGGGGCGCTTGGCTACACCTTC.

The J gene is TRBJ1-2, the V gene TRBV4-2; 7 nucleotides align to TRBD1. Trimming removed 0 bases from V and 4 bases from J; junction bases left unmatched: 14. Per germline, CDR1 LGHNA and CDR2 YNFKEQ. This CDR3 spans 18 amino acids. DNA for the CDR3: TGTGCCAGCAGCCAAGATGTGGGAGGACAGGTACCCTCCTATGGCTACACCTTC. It is translated as CASSQDVGGQVPSYGYTF.

This clone appeared a single time. This chain uses TRBV4-1 with TRBJ1-4; 9 positions agree with TRBD1. This CDR3 has 17 amino acids. The germline V gene encodes CDR1 MGHRA and CDR2 YSYEKL. J was trimmed by 11 bases and V by 2 bases; bases with no gene match: 15. Here the CDR3 DNA reads TGCGCCAGCAGCCAAACCACAGGGGGACAGGGTATCGTCAAACTGTTTTTT. Protein product: CASSQTTGGQGIVKLFF.

The genes are TRBV18 and TRBJ2-7; 10 nucleotides line up with TRBD1. The J segment lost 9 bases and the V segment lost 2 bases, leaving 16 bases of the junction unmatched. CDR3 size: 17 residues. The germline CDR1 and CDR2 sequences are KGHSH and LQKENI. The CDR3 reads CASSPSLRDRGLTGQYF. In DNA form, the CDR3 reads TGTGCCAGCTCACCATCACTCCGGGACAGGGGCCTGACGGGGCAGTACTTC.

The genes are TRBV6-2 or TRBV6-3 and TRBJ2-3, with 10 nucleotides matching TRBD2. Losses at the gene ends were 2 bases for V and 2 bases for J; bases not matched to a gene: 1. The CDR3 is made up of 15 amino acids. Germline CDR1 and CDR2: MNHEY and SVGEGT. The CDR3 region is CASSYGLADTDTQYF. CDR3 DNA: TGTGCCAGCAGTTACGGACTAGCGGACACAGATACGCAGTATTTT.

V usage is TRBV19 and J usage is TRBJ1-5; 9 bases are a match to TRBD1. The V gene's germline CDR1 is LNHDA and CDR2 SQIVND (reference sequence). The V segment lost 5 bases and the J segment 7 bases; nucleotides outside the gene matches: 3. The CDR3 runs to 13 residues. CDR3 nucleotide sequence: TGTGCCAGTAGTCTCGGGACAGGGCAGCCCCAGCATTTT. Translated, it gives CASSLGTGQPQHF.

The chain employs TRBV6-6 and TRBJ2-7, with TRBD2 matching over 8 bases. Germline V gene lookup returns CDR1 MNHNY and CDR2 SVGAGI (reference sequence). The CDR3 is 14 amino acids. V shed 6 bases, J shed 2 bases, and the junction held 6 bases outside the gene matches. The CDR3, as DNA: TGTGCCAGCAGACTGCCGGGACTAGCCTACGAGCAGTACTTC. Its protein product is CASRLPGLAYEQYF.

The gene calls are TRBV6-5 and TRBJ1-5; TRBD1 aligns across 7 bases. This CDR3 comprises 14 residues. Germline CDR1 and CDR2: MNHEY and SVGAGI. V gave up 6 bases and J gave up 6 bases; unmatched junction bases: 8. CDR3 nucleotide sequence: TGTGCCAGCAGGCCGACAGGGAATGGTCAGCCCCAGCATTTT. Amino acids: CASRPTGNGQPQHF.

The rearrangement joins TRBV6-5 to TRBJ1-1; D possibly corresponds to TRBD1 (5 bases). V was shortened by 7 bases and J by 5 bases, with 20 bases between the two germline ends. CDR1 MNHEY and CDR2 SVGAGI come from the germline V gene. This CDR3 spans 15 amino acids. CDR3 protein: CASKWGAVLGTEAFF. CDR3 bases: TGTGCCAGCAAGTGGGGCGCGGTTTTGGGAACTGAAGCTTTCTTT.

The rearrangement joins TRBV24-1 to TRBJ2-7; 8 bases fit TRBD1. CDR1 and CDR2 from the germline V gene are KGHDR and SFDVKD. CDR3 length: 16 amino acids. The V segment lost 3 bases and the J segment 2 bases; nucleotides outside the gene matches: 8. DNA for the CDR3: TGTGCCACCAGTGATCCCAGGACAGGGAGGACCTACGAGCAGTACTTC. Residues: CATSDPRTGRTYEQYF.

The chain is built from TRBV11-3 and TRBJ2-1; D is possibly TRBD2 (5 bases). This CDR3 contains 18 residues. The V end lost 1 base, the J end lost 3 bases, and 19 bases lay between the germline ends. Looked up from germline, CDR1 is SGHNT and CDR2 is YENEEA. CDR3 DNA sequence: TGTGCCAGCAGCTTAGGTGCTAGCTCCGCACCTTTCTACAATGAGCAGTTCTTC. Protein: CASSLGASSAPFYNEQFF.

The V and J genes are TRBV3-1 (or the pseudogene TRBV3-2) and TRBJ2-7; possible D gene TRBD2, 5 bases. The V gene lost 1 base and the J gene lost 3 bases, with 10 bases spanning the gap. Germline V CDR1 and CDR2: LGHDT, YNNKEL (reference sequence). The CDR3 runs to 14 residues. The CDR3: CASSQGGRSYEQYF. The CDR3 nucleotides read TGTGCCAGCAGCCAAGGCGGGCGGAGCTACGAGCAGTACTTC.

This clone appeared a single time. This rearrangement joins TRBV19 to TRBJ2-2; D is ambiguous. Trimming shortened V by 5 bases and J by 3 bases, and 10 bases separated the two germline ends. The CDR3 extends over 14 amino acids. The germline CDR1 and CDR2 sequences are LNHDA and SQIVND (reference sequence). The CDR3 loop reads CASSPSFDTGELFF. The CDR3 DNA follows: TGTGCCAGTAGTCCCTCCTTTGACACCGGGGAGCTGTTTTTT.

The genes are TRBV3-1 (or the pseudogene TRBV3-2) and TRBJ1-1; D not certain. Trimming took 3 bases from V and 1 from J, leaving 9 bases between them. Germline CDR1 is LGHDT and CDR2 is YNNKEL (reference sequence). The length of the CDR3 is 14 residues. The CDR3 region is CASSHLAGNTEAFF. The CDR3, as DNA: TGTGCCAGCAGCCACCTCGCCGGGAACACTGAAGCTTTCTTT.

This chain joins TRBV6-5 and TRBJ2-7; 7 bases map to TRBD1. J lost 4 bases, V lost 0 bases, and 9 bases had no gene match. CDR1 and CDR2 from the germline V gene are MNHEY and SVGAGI. CDR3 length equals 16 residues. The CDR3 sequence is CASSYSTGTANYEQYF. The CDR3 bases are TGTGCCAGCAGTTACTCGACCGGGACAGCTAATTACGAGCAGTACTTC.

This rearrangement joins TRBV29-1 to TRBJ1-4, with unresolved D. V was cut by 5 bases and J by 5 bases, with 12 bases left in between. The CDR3 spans 13 residues. Germline V gives CDR1 SQVTM, CDR2 ANQGSEA. In DNA, the CDR3 is TGCAGCGTTTGGGTACAGCCGAATGAAAAACTGTTTTTT. This gives the protein CSVWVQPNEKLFF.

The chain is built from TRBV6-5 and TRBJ2-2, with D perhaps matching TRBD2 (7 bases). The germline V and J ends were trimmed by 10 bases and 0 bases, with 15 bases remaining between them. The CDR3 is 15 residues long. The germline V gene encodes CDR1 MNHEY and CDR2 SVGAGI. The CDR3 DNA reads TGTGCCACCCAAACGGGGGGCCCGAACACCGGGGAGCTGTTTTTT. Encoded protein: CATQTGGPNTGELFF.

Comment on this clone: The sample contains more than one DNA sequence encoding this CDR3. The chain combines TRBV6-1 with TRBJ2-1; maybe TRBD2 (5 bases). Germline assignment: CDR1 MNHNS and CDR2 SASEGT. The CDR3 runs 12 residues. V was cut by 3 bases and J by 8 bases, with 8 bases left in between. DNA for the CDR3: TGTGCCAGCAGTGAGGTCGGGGATGAGCAGTTCTTC. It encodes CASSEVGDEQFF.

CDR3 protein: CASSCVPYEQYF. Here the CDR3 DNA reads TGTGCCAGCAGTTGCGTTCCCTACGAGCAGTACTTC. The chain employs TRBV6-9 and TRBJ2-7, with D unresolved. CDR3 length: 12 residues. Looked up from germline, CDR1 is MNHGY and CDR2 is SVAAGI. V lost 4 bases and J 2 bases, leaving 6 bases between the germline ends.

This clone was recorded once. The chain is built from TRBV7-9 and TRBJ1-4; D is perhaps TRBD1 (5 bases). V was trimmed by 2 bases and J by 11 bases, leaving 9 bases between them. Germline V gene lookup returns CDR1 SEHNR and CDR2 FQNEAQ (reference sequence). This CDR3 spans 12 amino acids. Here the CDR3 DNA reads TGTGCCAGCAGCTTATTACAGGACAAACTGTTTTTT. Amino acids: CASSLLQDKLFF.